This T cell receptor beta chain was identified during a study of blood T cell repertoires in COVID-19. This CDR3 is 14 amino acids long. The V gene lost 1 base and the J gene lost 1 base, with 6 bases spanning the gap. CDR1 is LGHNA, CDR2 YNFKEQ, per germline. Sequencing was performed with immunoSEQ multiplex PCR; in TCRdb, only in-frame clones are kept and a portion is missing. The sample includes under 350,000 clones, 89% of them seen just once. The V call is TRBV4-2, the J call TRBJ2-3, with a tentative D call TRBD2 (6 bases). The clonotype originates from a man aged 50 to 60 with acute or convalescent COVID-19. Sequences were obtained from peripheral blood. CDR3: CASSQGGGTDTQYF. The CDR3 DNA is TGTGCCAGCAGCCAAGGGGGGGGCACAGATACGCAGTATTTT.